The source of this TCR beta chain is a study of human T cells and chemical hapten exposure. Time point indicated: healthy volunteer bleed at 6 weeks. Extraction of total RNA was performed on unfractionated whole blood. This CDR3 is built from 16 residues. Trimming took 0 bases from V and 4 from J, leaving 16 bases between them. The germline V gene encodes CDR1 SGDLS and CDR2 YYNGEE. A few counts support this clonotype. TCRdb re-called the RACE reads through MiXCR, storing one row per CDR3 protein. Altogether fewer than 50,000 distinct CDR3 sequences are present, 3.7% being singletons, with the ten largest covering 5.6%.

The TCR originated in a human donor in good health. Some clones in this sample may be carry-over from other donors' samples. Sequenced material: whole blood. V is TRBV9 and J is TRBJ1-1, with a tentative D call TRBD1 (5 bases). CDR3 sequence: CASSVDPGLRGTEAFF. The CDR3 DNA reads as TGTGCCAGCAGCGTAGATCCAGGGCTAAGGGGCACTGAAGCTTTCTTT.